A single sample gave rise to the 13 T cell receptor beta chains below, sequenced in a study of shared clonotypes between healthy human individuals. The assay was immunoSEQ multiplex PCR, and TCRdb's table has in-frame clones only and misses some. The table has 400,000 to 600,000 clones, about 80% seen once. Sequenced material: PBMCs. The receptors stem from a woman in her thirties or forties in good health. Some clones in this sample may be carry-over from other donors' samples.

The rearrangement links TRBV11-2 to TRBJ2-7; D may correspond to TRBD1 or TRBD2 (7 bases each). Per germline, CDR1 SGHAT and CDR2 FQNNGV. This CDR3 is 16 amino acids long. The germline V and J ends were trimmed by 2 bases and 1 base, with 15 bases remaining between them. As DNA, the CDR3 is TGTGCCAGCAGCTTATACAGGGGAGGGGCGTCCTACGAGCAGTACTTC. Translated, it gives CASSLYRGGASYEQYF. The full variable domain, its missing parts supplied by reference TRBV11-2 and TRBJ2-7, is EAGVAQSPRYKIIEKRQSVAFWCNPISGHATLYWYQQILGQGPKLLIQFQNNGVVDDSQLPKDRFSAERLKGVDSTLKIQPAKLEDSAVYLCASSLYRGGASYEQYFGPGTRLTVT.

The chain employs TRBV6-5 and TRBJ1-1; D is undetermined. CDR1 MNHEY and CDR2 SVGAGI come from the germline V gene. Deletions cut 0 bases from V and 4 bases from J, with 9 bases between. The CDR3 has 14 residues. The CDR3 spells CASSYSGLGTEAFF. CDR3 in DNA: TGTGCCAGCAGTTACTCAGGTTTGGGCACTGAAGCTTTCTTT.

This chain joins TRBV7-3 and TRBJ2-7, with a weak D call TRBD2 (7 bases). Germline-derived CDR1 and CDR2 are SGHTA and FQGTGA. The CDR3 consists of 15 residues. V lost 5 bases to trimming and J lost 4 bases, with 18 bases between them. CDR3 protein: CASSQNGGRQYEQYF. The DNA for the CDR3 is TGTGCCAGCAGCCAAAACGGGGGGCGACAGTACGAGCAGTACTTC. Drawing the rest from reference TRBV7-3 and TRBJ2-7, the complete variable domain is GAGVSQTPSNKVTEKGKYVELRCDPISGHTALYWYRQSLGQGPEFLIYFQGTGAADDSGLPNDRFFAVRPEGSVSTLKIQRTERGDSAVYLCASSQNGGRQYEQYFGPGTRLTVT.

The chain has TRBV4-3 and TRBJ1-2, with 10 bases that match TRBD1. Germline CDR1 and CDR2: LGHNA and YSLEER. The CDR3 contains 15 residues. The V and J ends lost 3 bases and 5 bases, in that order; junction bases with no gene match: 6. The DNA for the CDR3 is TGCGCCAGCAGCCAGGGGGACAGGGGCGTTTATGGCTACACCTTC. This codes for CASSQGDRGVYGYTF.

The J gene is TRBJ2-7, the V gene TRBV11-2, with TRBD1 identical over 8 bases. The V and J ends lost 2 bases and 7 bases, in that order; junction bases with no gene match: 7. Germline V CDR1 and CDR2: SGHAT, FQNNGV. The CDR3 consists of 14 residues. CDR3 sequence (DNA): TGTGCCAGCAGCTTAAATAGCGGACAGGGTGAGCAGTACTTC. Protein sequence: CASSLNSGQGEQYF.

This rearrangement joins TRBV11-2 to TRBJ2-3; 8 bases fit TRBD2. The CDR3 has 15 amino acids. V gave up 0 bases and J gave up 4 bases; unmatched junction bases: 3. Germline V CDR1 and CDR2: SGHAT, FQNNGV. The CDR3 sequence is CASSLEGREADTQYF. DNA for the CDR3: TGTGCCAGCAGCTTAGAAGGGCGGGAGGCAGATACGCAGTATTTT.

The chain is built from TRBV30 and TRBJ2-3, with 7 nucleotides matching TRBD2. J lost 9 bases, V lost 0 bases, and 3 bases had no gene match. The germline CDR1 and CDR2 sequences are GTSNPN and SVGIG (reference sequence). The CDR3 has 12 amino acids. The CDR3 nucleotides are TGTGCCTGGAGTGTTGGGGGAGGGACGCAGTATTTT. It codes for CAWSVGGGTQYF.

This clone appeared many times. The chain combines TRBV11-3 with TRBJ2-1; D remains ambiguous. The V end lost 5 bases, the J end lost 2 bases, and 7 bases lay between the germline ends. This CDR3 is built from 13 residues. CDR1 SGHNT and CDR2 YENEEA come from the germline V gene. CDR3 in DNA: TGTGCCAGCAGCCCCCGCCCCTACAATGAGCAGTTCTTC. This codes for CASSPRPYNEQFF.

This chain joins TRBV27 and TRBJ1-6; no reliable D call. Trimming removed 5 bases from V and 10 bases from J, with 18 bases in between. This CDR3 spans 15 amino acids. The germline CDR1 and CDR2 sequences are MNHEY and SMNVEV (reference sequence). CDR3 loop: CASSPSFMGGSPLHF. The CDR3, as DNA: TGTGCCAGCAGTCCCTCCTTTATGGGAGGGTCACCCCTCCACTTT.

The chain employs TRBV13 and TRBJ2-4; D is ambiguous. Between the trimmed V and J ends, which lost 4 bases and 1 base, there was a span of 17 bases. Germline V CDR1 and CDR2: PRHDT, FYEKMQ (reference sequence). The CDR3 spans 17 residues. CDR3 region: CASSSRWAAKAKNIQYF. CDR3 coding DNA: TGTGCCAGCAGCTCACGGTGGGCGGCGAAGGCCAAAAACATTCAGTACTTC.

The chain uses TRBV6-4 and TRBJ2-2, with unresolved D. CDR3 length: 14 amino acids. CDR1 is MRHNA and CDR2 is SNTAGT in the germline V gene. V dropped 2 bases and J dropped 4 bases, with 8 bases sitting between them. CDR3 DNA sequence: TGTGCCAGCAGTGACGGTTTACCCACCGGGGAGCTGTTTTTT. The encoded protein is CASSDGLPTGELFF.

This chain uses TRBV5-6 with TRBJ2-5; 9 bases map to TRBD2. CDR3 length: 16 amino acids. Germline CDR1 and CDR2: SGHDT and YYEEEE. The J segment lost 0 bases and the V segment lost 3 bases, leaving 6 bases of the junction unmatched. The CDR3 protein is CASSWDPSGNQETQYF. The CDR3, as DNA: TGTGCCAGCAGCTGGGATCCTAGCGGGAACCAAGAGACCCAGTACTTC.

As regards this clone: Other DNA variants within this sample encode the same CDR3. This rearrangement joins TRBV30 to TRBJ1-2; 8 positions match TRBD1. The length of the CDR3 is 13 residues. The ends lost 2 bases at V and 4 bases at J; junction bases unmatched: 3. Germline V CDR1 and CDR2: GTSNPN, SVGIG (reference sequence). Written as DNA, the CDR3 is TGTGCCTGGAGTCCAGACAGGGGCTATGGCTACACCTTC. Translation gives CAWSPDRGYGYTF.